This T cell receptor (beta chain) came from a study of T-cell reconstitution after alpha-beta-depleted transplantation in children. Preparation of the TCRbeta library was carried out with unique molecular identifiers. TCRdb reanalysed the PCR reads using MiXCR and keeps one entry per CDR3 protein. This repertoire shows about 410,000 distinct CDR3 sequences, roughly 22% found once; its top ten account for around 3.9%. Trimming removed 2 bases from V and 3 bases from J; junction bases left unmatched: 6. Germline loops: CDR1 MGHRA, CDR2 YSYEKL. The CDR3 is 15 amino acids. The source was PBMCs from the stem cell graft donor, collected from the stem cell graft. This TCR came from a human donor who donated a stem cell graft to a child with acute myeloid leukemia. J is TRBJ2-7 and V is TRBV4-1, with TRBD2 matching 8 bases. CDR3 region: CASSQLGLALYEQYF. CDR3 sequence (DNA): TGCGCCAGCAGCCAACTAGGACTAGCTCTCTACGAGCAGTACTTC.